The clone carrying this T cell receptor beta chain was counted many times. The antigen is unknown. The V end was cut by 3 bases, the J end by 1 base, with 7 bases between. The CDR3 has 14 residues. Germline V gives CDR1 LNHDA, CDR2 SQIVND (reference sequence). Attached unique molecular identifiers marked individual cDNA molecules. TCRdb fed the 5' RACE reads into MiXCR, producing one record per CDR3 protein. The repertoire includes 25,000 to 35,000 distinct CDR3 sequences, 5.7% of them detected once, and 5.8% sits in the top ten. This sample stems from a study of early T cells in non-severe SARS-CoV-2 infection. Turning to the study itself: Unsorted whole blood bulk RNA was sequenced, with unpaired chains.

General study findings and limits: Matches to VDJdb favored anti-spike CD8 responses and missed private and CD4 specificities.

The sample was whole blood. The receptor's source is an adult who was a healthcare worker with PCR-confirmed SARS-CoV-2 infection or an uninfected control (not recorded which). The V call is TRBV19, the J call TRBJ1-3; D gene unclear. The CDR3 bases are TGTGCCAGTAGTATCAAGGTATCTGGAAACACCATATATTTT. Amino acids: CASSIKVSGNTIYF. The whole variable domain, filled in from reference TRBV19 and TRBJ1-3, reads DGGITQSPKYLFRKEGQNVTLSCEQNLNHDAMYWYRQDPGQGLRLIYYSQIVNDFQKGDIAEGYSVSREKKESFPLTVTSAQKNPTAFYLCASSIKVSGNTIYFGEGSWLTVV.